The clone carrying this T cell receptor (beta chain) was detected a few times. What it binds is not known. The CDR3 loop spans 15 amino acids. Trimming cost V 0 bases and J 5 bases, with 11 bases left between them. The germline V gene encodes CDR1 KGHSH and CDR2 LQKENI. Preparation of TCR beta libraries was done by quantitative 5'-RACE with molecular barcodes. TCRdb reprocessed the 5' RACE reads via MiXCR and lists one record per CDR3 protein. The table lists about 180,000 distinct CDR3 sequences, around 9.6% of them singletons, with more than 12% in the top ten. This entry belongs to a study of CD8 T cells in ankylosing spondylitis. Findings and caveats of the study: In reactive arthritis synovial fluid and blood, some motif variants had been reported before. A TCR beta motif of roughly eight highly homologous variants seemed to mark ankylosing spondylitis blood. Significant enrichment of disease-linked clones was reported in matched ankylosing spondylitis synovial fluid.

This receptor was identified in a female donor with ankylosing spondylitis or in good health (not recorded which). The chain joins TRBV18 to TRBJ2-1, with D unclear. The sequenced sample was blood, either unsorted or a sorted T cell fraction (not recorded which). CDR3 residues: CASSPPGPQDNEQFF. The CDR3 bases are TGTGCCAGCTCACCACCCGGACCCCAAGACAATGAGCAGTTCTTC.